These 19 T cell receptor beta chains were all obtained from the same sample, sequenced in a study of shared clonotypes between healthy human individuals. Only in-frame clones appear in the TCRdb table, and some are missing; sequencing was by immunoSEQ multiplex PCR. The sample has 2 million to 2.5 million clones, more than 85% seen once; the top ten hold about 0.37%. The sample taken for sequencing was naive CD4+ T cells from PBMCs. Stated subset: CD45RA+ positively selected. These receptors were obtained from a man younger than 35 in good health. Some clones in this sample may be carry-over from other donors' samples.

The chain joins TRBV11-2 to TRBJ2-7; D gene ambiguous. The ends were cut back, 3 bases at V and 0 bases at J, with 9 bases in the middle. Germline V CDR1 and CDR2: SGHAT, FQNNGV. The CDR3 covers 14 residues. Written as DNA, the CDR3 is TGTGCCAGCAGCTTCGCCCCAAGCTCCTACGAGCAGTACTTC. Translated, it gives CASSFAPSSYEQYF.

Concerning this clone itself: A read error is possible here, since a much larger clone lies one base away. The sample has other DNA sequences that encode this CDR3 too. The chain couples TRBV9 to TRBJ2-1, with 9 bases identical to TRBD2. The germline V gene has CDR1 SGDLS and CDR2 YYNGEE. This CDR3 is 15 amino acids long. V gave up 2 bases and J gave up 1 base; unmatched junction bases: 1. The CDR3 DNA follows: TGTGCCAGCAGCGTTAGCGGGAGTTCCTACAATGAGCAGTTCTTC. This sequence encodes CASSVSGSSYNEQFF.

The V and J genes are TRBV7-9 and TRBJ2-7; D not certain. Looked up from germline, CDR1 is SEHNR and CDR2 is FQNEAQ (reference sequence). V lost 4 bases, J lost 2 bases, and 18 bases lay in between. The CDR3 length is 16 residues. The CDR3 sequence: CASSSKVGDNPYEQYF. CDR3 DNA sequence: TGTGCCAGCAGCTCGAAAGTCGGCGATAACCCCTACGAGCAGTACTTC.

The genes are TRBV7-2 and TRBJ2-1, with TRBD2 matching 8 bases. Looked up from germline, CDR1 is SGHTA and CDR2 is FQGNSA. The CDR3 loop spans 14 amino acids. V was clipped by 2 bases and J by 8 bases; unmatched bases: 5. The CDR3 DNA reads TGTGCCAGCAGCTTACAAGCGGGAGACTATGAGCAGTTCTTC. This gives the protein CASSLQAGDYEQFF.

The chain recombines TRBV4-1 with TRBJ2-3; D unclear. The germline gives CDR1 MGHRA, CDR2 YSYEKL. The CDR3 is 12 residues long. V lost 2 bases and J 8 bases, leaving 8 bases between the germline ends. In DNA, the CDR3 is TGCGCCAGCAGCCAACCTCCGGGTACGCAGTATTTT. Protein product: CASSQPPGTQYF.

The chain couples TRBV19 to TRBJ1-5, with D perhaps matching TRBD1 (6 bases). The CDR3 extends over 16 amino acids. CDR1 and CDR2 (germline): LNHDA, SQIVND (reference sequence). V dropped 3 bases and J dropped 7 bases, with 19 bases sitting between them. The CDR3 protein is CASSIGGQRGSQPQHF. In DNA form, the CDR3 reads TGTGCCAGTAGTATTGGGGGACAACGGGGATCACAGCCCCAGCATTTT.

This clone has only one observation. The V gene is TRBV5-1, the J gene TRBJ2-3, with no clear D. Germline values: CDR1 SGHRS, CDR2 YFSETQ. V lost 1 base and J 0 bases, leaving 9 bases between the germline ends. This CDR3 is 15 amino acids long. CDR3 sequence reads: CASSLIPESTDTQYF. The DNA of the CDR3 is TGCGCCAGCAGCTTGATCCCCGAAAGCACAGATACGCAGTATTTT. The full variable domain, rest sourced from reference TRBV5-1 and TRBJ2-3, is KAGVTQTPRYLIKTRGQQVTLSCSPISGHRSVSWYQQTPGQGLQFLFEYFSETQRNKGNFPGRFSGRQFSNSRSEMNVSTLELGDSALYLCASSLIPESTDTQYFGPGTRLTVL.

The CDR3 DNA is TGCAGCGCCAGACCACAGGGGACGTACCAAGAGACCCAGTACTTC. Protein product: CSARPQGTYQETQYF. The J gene is TRBJ2-5, the V gene TRBV29-1; 7 positions match TRBD1. V lost 7 bases and J lost 0; bases outside the gene matches: 11. In germline, CDR1 is SQVTM, CDR2 ANQGSEA. The CDR3 is 15 amino acids.

V usage is TRBV5-5 and J usage is TRBJ2-3, with D perhaps matching TRBD1 or TRBD2 (5 bases each). There are 16 residues in the CDR3. From germline, CDR1 is SGHKS and CDR2 YYEKEE (reference sequence). Trimming cost V 4 bases and J 0 bases, with 15 bases left between them. CDR3 in amino acids: CASSSEGIPSTDTQYF. The CDR3, as DNA: TGTGCCAGCAGCAGTGAGGGGATACCTAGCACAGATACGCAGTATTTT. The complete variable domain, with remaining parts taken from reference TRBV5-5 and TRBJ2-3, reads DAGVTQSPTHLIKTRGQQVTLRCSPISGHKSVSWYQQVLGQGPQFIFQYYEKEERGRGNFPDRFSARQFPNYSSELNVNALLLGDSALYLCASSSEGIPSTDTQYFGPGTRLTVL.

This clone was detected once. This chain joins TRBV5-4 and TRBJ2-7; the D gene is possibly TRBD2 (7 bases). Per germline, CDR1 SGHNT and CDR2 YYREEE (reference sequence). The V end was cut by 5 bases, the J end by 2 bases, with 14 bases between. This CDR3 is 14 amino acids long. The CDR3 spells CASSDGGRPYEQYF. CDR3 DNA sequence: TGTGCCAGCAGTGACGGGGGGCGCCCCTACGAGCAGTACTTC.

The V and J genes are TRBV6-1 and TRBJ1-1; D might be TRBD1 (6 bases). CDR3 size: 14 residues. Germline CDR1 and CDR2: MNHNS and SASEGT. With 6 bases removed from V and 4 bases from J, the gap between germline ends came to 15 bases. The CDR3 sequence is CASREQGSGTEAFF. The CDR3 DNA is TGTGCCAGCAGGGAACAGGGATCGGGCACTGAAGCTTTCTTT.

This clone has just one count. V is TRBV6-6 and J is TRBJ1-1; D gene ambiguous. This CDR3 contains 15 residues. Trimming shortened V by 6 bases and J by 5 bases, and 19 bases separated the two germline ends. CDR1 and CDR2 (germline): MNHNY, SVGAGI (reference sequence). The CDR3, as DNA: TGTGCCAGCAGCAACCTCCGTGGAGTCGGAACTGAAGCTTTCTTT. Protein sequence: CASSNLRGVGTEAFF.

The V and J genes are TRBV4-3 and TRBJ1-1, with D unresolved. The CDR3 has 14 residues. Trimming cost V 6 bases and J 1 base, with 12 bases left between them. CDR1 is LGHNA, CDR2 YSLEER, per germline. The CDR3 here is CASSQSRPNTEAFF. In DNA form, the CDR3 reads TGCGCCAGCAGTCAAAGTCGACCGAACACTGAAGCTTTCTTT.

This chain uses TRBV5-1 with TRBJ2-6, with 10 bases matching TRBD1. The length of the CDR3 is 17 residues. Germline values: CDR1 SGHRS, CDR2 YFSETQ. The J segment lost 1 base and the V segment lost 0 bases, leaving 1 base of the junction unmatched. The DNA for the CDR3 is TGCGCCAGCAGCTTGGGACAGGGGGCTTCTGGGGCCAACGTCCTGACTTTC. Its translation: CASSLGQGASGANVLTF. The full variable domain, in which reference TRBV5-1 and TRBJ2-6 provide the parts outside the CDR3, is KAGVTQTPRYLIKTRGQQVTLSCSPISGHRSVSWYQQTPGQGLQFLFEYFSETQRNKGNFPGRFSGRQFSNSRSEMNVSTLELGDSALYLCASSLGQGASGANVLTFGAGSRLTVL.

The chain couples TRBV28 to TRBJ2-1; 8 bases fit TRBD2. The CDR3 loop spans 14 amino acids. CDR1 and CDR2 (germline): MDHEN, SYDVKM. The J segment lost 8 bases and the V segment lost 6 bases, leaving 9 bases of the junction unmatched. As DNA, the CDR3 is TGTGCCAGCAGGTACAAAAGCGGGAGACATGAGCAGTTCTTC. This translates into CASRYKSGRHEQFF. The full variable domain, rest sourced from reference TRBV28 and TRBJ2-1, is DVKVTQSSRYLVKRTGEKVFLECVQDMDHENMFWYRQDPGLGLRLIYFSYDVKMKEKGDIPEGYSVSREKKERFSLILESASTNQTSMYLCASRYKSGRHEQFFGPGTRLTVL.

The gene calls are TRBV2 and TRBJ2-2; TRBD1 is a possible D gene (5 bases). The CDR3 is 13 amino acids. V dropped 8 bases and J dropped 6 bases, with 13 bases sitting between them. The germline V gene encodes CDR1 SNHLY and CDR2 FYNNEI. DNA for the CDR3: TGTGCCAGCCTCAGGGAAGAGCCCGGGGAGCTGTTTTTT. This encodes CASLREEPGELFF.

This chain joins TRBV6-1 and TRBJ2-5; 9 bases are shared with TRBD1. The CDR3 contains 14 residues. Per germline, CDR1 MNHNS and CDR2 SASEGT. J gave up 5 bases and V 5 bases, and 6 bases lay outside the gene matches. CDR3 bases: TGTGCCAGCAGTTCCACAGGGGGCTGGGAGACCCAGTACTTC. Protein: CASSSTGGWETQYF.

The chain couples TRBV10-2 to TRBJ1-2, with 8 bases matching TRBD1. The ends lost 2 bases at V and 7 bases at J; junction bases unmatched: 9. The CDR3 extends over 15 amino acids. Germline CDR1 WSHSY, CDR2 SAAADI. CDR3 sequence: CASSEGQGAPGGYTF. CDR3 DNA sequence: TGCGCCAGCAGTGAGGGGCAGGGGGCTCCAGGTGGCTACACCTTC.

V usage is TRBV5-1 and J usage is TRBJ2-3; D unclear. Trimming stripped 4 bases from V and 1 base from J, with 7 bases between. Germline V CDR1 and CDR2: SGHRS, YFSETQ. This CDR3 comprises 13 residues. CDR3 region: CASSIYGTDTQYF. CDR3 in DNA: TGCGCCAGCAGCATATACGGCACAGATACGCAGTATTTT.